These 9 T cell receptor beta chains came from one sample sequenced in a study of T cells after somatic rescue of genetic block. Using immunoSEQ multiplex PCR, the repertoire was profiled, and TCRdb retains in-frame clones only, with some absent. There are 45,000 to 70,000 clones in the sample; about 96% occur only once, and 0.075% to 0.1% lies in the top ten. The sample comprised peripheral blood mononuclear cells (PBMCs). These receptors came from a child younger than two.

V is TRBV6-1 and J is TRBJ1-2; D is possibly TRBD1 (5 bases). Trimming stripped 0 bases from V and 5 bases from J, with 13 bases between. The CDR3 covers 15 residues. Germline lookup yields CDR1 MNHNS and CDR2 SASEGT. CDR3 residues: CASSEAQRGWYGYTF. The CDR3 DNA sequence: TGTGCCAGCAGTGAAGCGCAAAGGGGCTGGTATGGCTACACCTTC.

V gene TRBV2 combines with J gene TRBJ2-7, with D perhaps matching TRBD2 (5 bases). The CDR3 loop spans 16 amino acids. Per germline, CDR1 SNHLY and CDR2 FYNNEI. Trimming pared 0 bases from V and 7 bases from J, leaving 19 bases between. Here the CDR3 DNA reads TGTGCCAGCAGTGAAGCGGCGGGTGGTAGGGCGCGGGAGCAGTACTTC. Residues: CASSEAAGGRAREQYF.

This chain links TRBV27 with TRBJ2-2, with D possibly matching TRBD2 (5 bases). Germline CDR1 MNHEY, CDR2 SMNVEV (reference sequence). The V and J ends lost 5 bases and 6 bases respectively, with 16 bases between them. This CDR3 comprises 15 residues. The CDR3 nucleotides read TGTGCCAGCAGTCTCCCACGTGATAGCGCCGGGGAGCTGTTTTTT. As protein: CASSLPRDSAGELFF.

This chain joins TRBV11-2 and TRBJ1-2, with D perhaps TRBD1 (5 bases). The CDR3 runs 13 residues. Per germline, CDR1 SGHAT and CDR2 FQNNGV. The germline V and J ends were trimmed by 1 base and 6 bases, with 9 bases remaining between them. The CDR3 sequence: CASSLAGYDGYTF. In DNA form, the CDR3 reads TGTGCCAGCAGCTTAGCAGGGTACGATGGCTACACCTTC.

Only one count was recorded for this clone. The V gene is TRBV2, the J gene TRBJ1-2, with D possibly being TRBD1 (5 bases). The ends were cut back, 9 bases at V and 1 base at J, with 15 bases in the middle. The CDR3 is 14 amino acids. The germline V gene has CDR1 SNHLY and CDR2 FYNNEI. The CDR3: CASPIDSLNYGYTF. Written as DNA, the CDR3 is TGTGCCAGTCCTATCGACAGCCTTAACTATGGCTACACCTTC. The whole variable domain, filled in from reference TRBV2 and TRBJ1-2, reads EPEVTQTPSHQVTQMGQEVILRCVPISNHLYFYWYRQILGQKVEFLVSFYNNEISEKSEIFDDQFSVERPDGSNFTLKIRSTKLEDSAMYFCASPIDSLNYGYTFGSGTRLTVV.

This chain uses TRBV18 with TRBJ2-1; 8 bases map to TRBD2. This CDR3 region has 15 residues. CDR1 is KGHSH and CDR2 is LQKENI in the germline V gene. The ends lost 3 bases at V and 0 bases at J; junction bases unmatched: 1. The DNA for the CDR3 is TGTGCCAGCTCACCGAGCGGGAGCTCCTACAATGAGCAGTTCTTC. Its translation: CASSPSGSSYNEQFF.

This chain connects TRBV2 to TRBJ1-2; D remains ambiguous. The germline CDR1 and CDR2 sequences are SNHLY and FYNNEI. V lost 5 bases to trimming and J lost 5 bases, with 12 bases between them. CDR3 size: 13 residues. The CDR3 DNA follows: TGTGCCAGCAGTCTCAGGTTTGGGTATGGCTACACCTTC. It yields the protein CASSLRFGYGYTF.

The V and J genes are TRBV4-2 and TRBJ2-5; 8 positions agree with TRBD1. The CDR3 contains 13 residues. With 5 bases clipped from V and 4 bases from J, the junction kept 3 bases outside the gene matches. The germline V gene has CDR1 LGHNA and CDR2 YNFKEQ. CDR3 coding DNA: TGTGCCAGCAGCTACCAGGGGGCAGAGACCCAGTACTTC. Translation gives CASSYQGAETQYF.

The chain uses TRBV21-1 and TRBJ2-5. TRBV21-1 is a known pseudogene. The CDR3 length is 15 residues. In DNA form, the CDR3 reads TGTGCCAGCAGCAAAGGCTTAGGGATTCAAGAGACCCAGTACTTC. It encodes CASSKGLGIQETQYF.